The T cell receptor (beta chain) described here comes from a study of CD8+ T cells in alopecia areata. Study results and limitations: Sequencing of scalp samples also captures resident alphabeta T cells of normal skin. Expanded CD8+ clones among the top 100, and scalp clonality, were significantly decreased by tofacitinib. Mice showed clearer TCR sharing than patients did, a gap that was possibly HLA-related. Since there was just one nonresponder, nobody can yet say how baseline CD8+ expansion ties to response.

Notes on this clone: Its target is not known.

Once RNA had been extracted, it was reverse transcribed into cDNA to act as the sequencing template. Generated by immunoSEQ multiplex PCR, the TCRdb table keeps only in-frame clones and is missing some. The table has 200,000 to 250,000 clones, 64% seen once. The V end lost 6 bases, the J end lost 1 base, and 8 bases lay between the germline ends. Germline loops: CDR1 SQVTM, CDR2 ANQGSEA. The CDR3 contains 12 residues. Regarding treatment: oral pan-JAK inhibitor, 5-10 mg twice daily. The source was CD4+ T cells sorted from blood, collected at week 4, from a patient treated with tofacitinib. This sequence was found in a human donor with alopecia areata. J is TRBJ2-3 and V is TRBV29-1; D unclear. The CDR3 here is CSVNDGTDTQYF. CDR3 nucleotide sequence: TGCAGCGTCAACGACGGCACAGATACGCAGTATTTT.